Listed below are T cell receptor beta chains from one sample, sequenced in a study of shared clonotypes between healthy human individuals. Assay used: immunoSEQ multiplex PCR; TCRdb lists only in-frame clones, some missing. The sample carries 850,000 to 1,200,000 clones, around 74% recorded once. Sequencing used memory CD4+ T cells sorted from blood. These receptors all come from a young man in good health. The CDR3 runs from the conserved cysteine through the conserved F or W. Fields, in order: V gene, D gene, J gene, clone size, CDR3 protein, CDR3 DNA. A D gene is named only where the DNA matches it firmly. For some rows the clone size is stated as once, few or many, or as a class when expanded; others skip it.

TRBV12-5	.	TRBJ2-7	.	CASGLAQSAWSYEQYF	TGTGCTAGTGGTTTGGCACAGTCCGCTTGGTCGTACGAGCAGTACTTC
TRBV5-1	.	TRBJ1-1	.	CASSSSPGKAEAFF	TGCGCCAGCAGCTCTAGCCCAGGGAAGGCTGAAGCTTTCTTT
TRBV7-8	.	TRBJ1-6	many	CASSQGGANSPLHF	TGTGCCAGCAGCCAAGGCGGGGCCAATTCACCCCTCCACTTT
TRBV28	.	TRBJ2-5	.	CASSLPGLAETQYF	TGTGCCAGCAGTTTACCGGGCCTAGCGGAGACCCAGTACTTC
TRBV28	.	TRBJ2-7	few	CASSLKFLFRQYF	TGTGCCAGCAGTTTAAAATTTTTGTTCCGGCAGTACTTC
TRBV9	.	TRBJ2-2	.	CASSVVPVGGELFF	TGTGCCAGCAGCGTGGTCCCGGTTGGCGGGGAGCTGTTTTTT
TRBV12-5	.	TRBJ1-5	once	CASDPPGGGGTYQPQHF	TGTGCTAGCGACCCACCGGGGGGAGGGGGGACGTATCAGCCCCAGCATTTT
TRBV27	.	TRBJ2-2	many	CAAVAPGPQNTGELFF	TGTGCCGCCGTCGCCCCGGGGCCGCAAAACACCGGGGAGCTGTTTTTT
TRBV18	.	TRBJ1-5	.	CASSPQGSGQPQHF	TGTGCCAGCTCACCACAAGGATCCGGTCAGCCCCAGCATTTT
TRBV5-8	.	TRBJ2-7	.	CASSLLAGFESSYEQYF	TGTGCCAGCAGCTTGTTGGCGGGTTTTGAGAGCTCCTACGAGCAGTACTTC
TRBV5-4	.	TRBJ2-3	.	CASSPGQRTSTDTQYF	TGTGCCAGCAGCCCCGGACAGCGCACTAGCACAGATACGCAGTATTTT
TRBV7-6	.	TRBJ2-1	.	CASSSGYNEQFF	TGTGCCAGCAGCTCTGGATACAATGAGCAGTTCTTC
TRBV7-2	.	TRBJ1-1	.	CASSLLTANTEAFF	TGTGCCAGCAGCCTCCTGACAGCTAACACTGAAGCTTTCTTT